The entry that follows covers one TCR beta chain sequence. There is no known antigen for this receptor. No much larger clone is present one base from it, and per-base qualities are unavailable. Including the terminal cysteine and phenylalanine, the CDR3 comprises 13 residues. Only the CDR3 portion is preserved as DNA: 39 bases, with reading frame beginning at the first base. Reading the germline V gene gives CDR1 ENHRY and CDR2 SYGVKD. Relative to germline, V is 8 bases shorter and J is 5 bases shorter, with 12 bases between their ends. The data originate from a study of cytomegalovirus exposure and HLA in healthy donors (TCRdb year 2017). For context, the study as a whole: An earlier analysis of roughly 570 of the donors reported over 250 Gb of sequence data and 117 million unique TCR beta sequences obtained from around 170 million T cells. Approximately 330 gigabases of sequencing data and 70 million to 95 million unique TCR sequences made up an early release that covered roughly 670 HLA-typed donors. The genetic ancestry cluster associated with self-reported Caucasian donors included roughly four fifths of the roughly 360 genotyped donors. The study aimed to test whether signatures of past pathogen exposure could be identified by cataloging public T cell receptors. The study profiled the T cell repertoires of hundreds of subjects by immunosequencing and related them to cytomegalovirus serostatus. Besides the first cohort of about 730 subjects, a separate validation cohort made up of roughly 120 different subjects was used. To predict cytomegalovirus infection status, the study brought together high-throughput TCR immunosequencing, statistical association of individual TCRs with disease status, and machine learning. In a later analysis, previously published TCR beta repertoires from roughly 710 donors were re-analyzed and high-resolution HLA genotyping was added so that TCR occurrence patterns could be studied. The later analysis used no new phenotypic data to find candidate immune exposures, relying instead on TCR beta sequences and their occurrence across donors. An earlier analysis of some 500 of the donors applied high-throughput TCR beta sequencing to assess whether each TCR beta V gene segment acted as functional or pseudogenic. Alongside the repertoire data, information on donor age, sex, ethnicity and CMV serostatus was compiled. A later genetic analysis took genome-wide SNP genotypes for about 55% of the 666 donors and used that subset as a discovery cohort. Every discovery cohort repertoire had been produced on one sequencing platform. HLA typing covered class I and class II loci at four-digit resolution. The number of donors typed differed by locus, with about 629-630 for A, B, C, DRB1 and DQB1, more than 500 for DQA1, 600 to 610 for DPA1, and some 450 for DPB1. Because of strong linkage in the cohort, five DR-DQ haplotypes were treated as single units for association and clustering. On average, 235,054 unique TCR beta nucleotide sequences were sequenced per donor among a few hundred genotyped donors of the cohort, with roughly 18% of those sequences being non-productive.

The cohort consisted of 666 healthy bone marrow donors. Cohort members were all nominally healthy when sampled, although unrecorded immune exposures were likely present. The donor was CMV seronegative and belonged to the group of 320 or so seronegative cohort members. A peripheral blood sample was provided by each donor, and peripheral blood mononuclear cells were used for TCR beta sequencing. The Qiagen DNeasy Blood Extraction Kit was used to extract genomic DNA from the blood cell samples. The library came from the immunoSEQ multiplex PCR assay. The multiplex PCR relied on a mix of 60 forward primers for TCR Vbeta segments and 13 reverse primers for TCR Jbeta segments. The CDR3 region of rearranged TCR beta genes was amplified from genomic DNA by a multiplex PCR assay. On the Illumina HiSeq System, the amplified TCR beta libraries were sequenced as 87-base-pair reads. The original methods were these. In a later analysis, tens of millions of unique TCR beta chains were counted across the roughly 610 repertoires, and roughly 10 million of these chains were shared by at least two donors. To remove PCR and sequencing errors, raw reads were error-corrected and collapsed into unique sequences using a nearest-neighbor algorithm that merged closely related sequences. To assign V, D and J gene segments, CDR3 sequences were aligned to IMGT reference sequences. Each retained sequence needed at least a six-nucleotide match to both a V gene segment and a J gene segment. A rearrangement was called productive if the CDR3 had no stop codons and remained in frame with V and J, and every other rearrangement was called non-productive. CDR3 was defined by IMGT convention, running from the second conserved V-encoded cysteine to the conserved J-encoded phenylalanine. In an earlier analysis of roughly 580 of the donors, sequences lacking an unambiguous match to a single V gene segment were excluded. An earlier analysis of 587 of the donors called V segments functional above 56.7% productive rearrangements and segregating when the between-donor standard deviation exceeded 5%. A statistical classification framework was built to diagnose cytomegalovirus status from the catalog of TCR beta chain sequences. A later analysis assigned V and J genes by comparing TCR nucleotide sequences with IMGT/GENE-DB human TR gene sequences. In a later analysis, CDR3 sequences and most-parsimonious VDJ recombination scenarios were assigned using the TCRdist pipeline. In a later analysis, each TCR beta chain was defined by its CDR3 amino acid sequence together with its V-gene family, and reads lacking a unique V-gene family were excluded. To address suspected cross-contamination and a sequencing artifact, a later analysis removed approximately 590 highly shared, low-generation-probability nucleotide sequences. A later analysis calculated a clonal expansion index for each public chain from normalized within-repertoire ranks of inferred template counts. Generation probabilities in a later analysis came from a VDJ recombination model fitted to out-of-frame rearrangements, and those results were checked against IGoR. A later analysis scored TCR-TCR, TCR-HLA and TCR-CMV co-occurrence with hypergeometric tests, applying a repertoire-size bias correction to TCR pairs. In a later analysis, false discovery rates were estimated by permuting HLA or CMV assignments 20 times. A later analysis grouped co-occurring TCRs with DBSCAN, adding TCRdist sequence similarity when clustering within HLA-allele-positive subsets. For co-occurrence clustering, repertoires with fewer than 30,000 or more than 120,000 public chains were excluded, along with a handful of repertoires with anomalous nucleotide sharing. This is the immuneACCESS table as TCRdb keeps it, with only in-frame sequences that have V and J called. A part of the clones is gone; compared with another copy, unresolved V genes explain less than half, and the rest is unexplained. V, J and clone size are taken as reported in that table, and D and trimming were inferred from the DNA itself. The sample profile shows some 130,000 clones; more than 70% of them were found once. The top ten constitute roughly 2% of the sample.

The paper as a whole reports these results and caveats: Presence/absence analyses assumed roughly uniform sequencing depth across donors, an assumption that may not hold. In a later analysis, HLA-associated TCR beta chains showed more clonal expansion and lower generation probabilities than non-associated chains that were equally common. Linkage disequilibrium might explain the correlated functional status among segregating V segments, but an unknown experimental factor could not be ruled out. According to a later analysis, TCR association rates differed among HLA loci, with DRB1 alleles showing the most associated TCRs and HLA-C alleles showing the fewest. An earlier analysis of approximately 500 of the donors showed that most TCR beta V segments appeared in productive rearrangements either about 87% or about 30% of the time, which broadly matched IMGT annotations. According to a later analysis, most CMV-associated TCR beta chains appeared to be HLA-restricted, and the HLA associations seemed to be driven largely by CMV exposure. Because the 87-base-pair reads could not distinguish some IMGT-functional V segments, including TRBV6-2 and TRBV6-3, those segments were excluded. A further reported finding was that TCR beta sequences accurately predicted the HLA-A and HLA-B alleles for most subjects in the first cohort. In the study, some 160 TCR beta chains were listed as associated with cytomegalovirus. A group of highly shared sequence variants was considered likely to be a technical artifact of the sequencing pipeline. In a later analysis, 16,951 TCR beta sequences were associated with specific HLA alleles at a false discovery rate of 0.05. About 17 rarely observed V segments, including chromosome 9 orphons, were excluded from the earlier analysis of several hundred of the donors because counts were too low. A few of the identified cytomegalovirus-associated TCR beta chains were confirmed in vitro to be specific for cytomegalovirus antigens. According to a later genetic analysis, donors in an Asian-associated ancestry cluster had fewer N-insertions in productive TCRs than the roughly 700-donor mean. Immune exposure information for the cohort was limited to CMV serostatus. Most TCR sequences were seen in very few donors, while some public TCRs were found in many individuals. A later analysis reported that several top co-occurrence clusters appeared linked to parvovirus B19, influenza, CMV and Epstein-Barr virus. Because some donors lacked HLA typing at each locus, the association tests relied only on the typed subset. Cytomegalovirus status was reported to be diagnosed by the classifier with high specificity and sensitivity in both the original and validation cohorts. A later genetic analysis associated a missense DCLRE1C variant with V-gene and J-gene trimming of TCR beta chains, and an independent cohort replicated the association. This cohort had only TCR beta chains sequenced, and the lack of alpha or paired-chain data limited which features could be detected. The authors suggested that the approach could potentially be extended to other disease states and immunological phenotypes. When HLA alleles, especially DR and DQ, strongly co-occurred, attributing TCR associations to individual alleles was difficult.

The V and J genes are TRBV10-3 and TRBJ2-2; TRBD2 is possibly the D segment (5 matching bases). The sample consisted of PBMCs. The TCR was taken from a young man in good health and CMV-seronegative. The CDR3 loop reads CAIGRDMTGELFF. The nucleotides read TGTGCCATCGGGAGAGACATGACCGGGGAGCTGTTTTTT.